This T cell receptor beta chain was sequenced in a study of OX40 agonist ivuxolimab in advanced cancers. Sequenced by immunoSEQ multiplex PCR; TCRdb stores in-frame clones only, minus some. The top ten hold around an eighth of the sample, which has about 64,000 clones, 80% to 90% seen once. This CDR3 has 13 residues. The germline CDR1 and CDR2 sequences are LGHNA and YNFKEQ. Trimming shortened V by 7 bases and J by 2 bases, and 10 bases separated the two germline ends. The chain employs TRBV4-2 and TRBJ2-3; D call uncertain. The starting material was CD4+ or CD8+ T cells sorted from blood, obtained in a trial of the OX40 agonist ivuxolimab. The TCR comes from an adult with an advanced solid tumor such as melanoma, head and neck, liver or kidney cancer. The chain's CDR3 is CASTSRATDTQYF. CDR3 nucleotides: TGTGCCAGCACCAGTCGGGCCACAGATACGCAGTATTTT.